Sequencing of this TCR beta chain was carried out in a study of OX40 agonist ivuxolimab in advanced cancers. Study-wide context: While on treatment, patients had intravenous ivuxolimab at 0.01 to 10 mg/kg every 2 weeks. Males comprised 82.7% of the group, whose mean age was approximately 61 years (range 23 to 79).

The assay was immunoSEQ multiplex PCR, and TCRdb's table has in-frame clones only and misses some. The sample holds around 46,000 clones; roughly three quarters are singletons and the top ten take around 2.7%. The CDR3 has 14 amino acids. V gave up 6 bases and J gave up 0 bases, with 8 bases separating them. CDR1 is MNHNY and CDR2 is SVGAGI in the germline V gene (reference sequence). The sequenced sample was CD4+ or CD8+ T cells sorted from blood, obtained in a trial of the OX40 agonist ivuxolimab. This TCR came from an adult with an advanced solid tumor such as melanoma, head and neck, liver or kidney cancer. The chain combines TRBV6-6 with TRBJ1-4; no reliable D call. For the CDR3, the DNA is TGTGCCAGCAGAGAGGGCACAACTAATGAAAAACTGTTTTTT. It is translated as CASREGTTNEKLFF.